The entry below describes one T cell receptor beta chain. This entry belongs to a study of shared clonotypes between healthy human individuals. On the study more broadly: The study used three CD4 naive, three CD4 memory, two CD8 naive and one CD8 memory plate per donor.

Assay used: immunoSEQ multiplex PCR; TCRdb lists only in-frame clones, some missing. In the table there are some 700,000 clones, 80% to 95% of which are singletons. The germline CDR1 and CDR2 sequences are MNHNS and SASEGT. V trimming: 3 bases; J trimming: 1 base; junction bases outside the gene matches: 0. The CDR3 has 14 residues. This sequence joins TRBV6-1 and TRBJ2-7; 10 bases are shared with TRBD1. Source material: memory CD8+ T cells from PBMCs. Subset specified: CD45RO+ cells pooled with CCR7-negative TemRA cells. This sequence was found in a man younger than 35 in good health. Some clones in this sample may be carry-over from other donors' samples. The CDR3 here is CASSEGQGSYEQYF. The CDR3 DNA follows: TGTGCCAGCAGTGAGGGACAGGGGTCCTACGAGCAGTACTTC.